Listed here are 12 T cell receptor beta chains from one sample, sequenced in a study of blood T cell repertoires in COVID-19. Libraries were prepared by immunoSEQ multiplex PCR; TCRdb keeps only in-frame clonotypes and omits some of them. The profile shows under 200,000 clones, about four fifths of them singletons. The sequencing input was peripheral blood. The receptors come from a man between 60 and 75 years old with acute or convalescent COVID-19.

V gene TRBV11-2 combines with J gene TRBJ2-1; possible D gene TRBD1, 6 bases. V was cut by 0 bases and J by 9 bases, with 9 bases left in between. Looked up from germline, CDR1 is SGHAT and CDR2 is FQNNGV. The CDR3 is made up of 13 amino acids. The CDR3 DNA follows: TGTGCCAGCAGCTTAGATCGCAGGGGTGAGCAGTTCTTC. Protein sequence: CASSLDRRGEQFF.

This clone was detected once. This sample also contains other DNA sequences that code for the same CDR3. J is TRBJ2-5 and V is TRBV15; 7 bases are shared with TRBD1. J lost 0 bases, V lost 3 bases, and 1 base had no gene match. This CDR3 spans 14 amino acids. Germline lookup yields CDR1 LNHNV and CDR2 YYDKDF (reference sequence). The CDR3 protein is CATSRDRYQETQYF. CDR3 sequence (DNA): TGTGCCACCAGCAGGGACAGGTACCAAGAGACCCAGTACTTC.

The chain links TRBV24-1 to TRBJ2-2; 7 nucleotides align to TRBD1. From germline, CDR1 is KGHDR and CDR2 SFDVKD. J lost 2 bases, V lost 4 bases, and 9 bases had no gene match. The CDR3 is 17 residues long. The CDR3 DNA reads as TGTGCCACCAGTGACTCCCGGGACAGCCCTAACACCGGGGAGCTGTTTTTT. As protein: CATSDSRDSPNTGELFF.

The chain combines TRBV28 with TRBJ2-5, with TRBD1 matching 7 bases. The CDR3 contains 13 residues. Germline CDR1 is MDHEN and CDR2 is SYDVKM. Germline trimming cut 6 bases from V and 5 bases from J; bases unmatched to any gene: 6. CDR3 bases: TGTGCCAGCAGCCTAGACAGGGTGGAGACCCAGTACTTC. Its translation: CASSLDRVETQYF. Based on the CDR3 plus reference TRBV28 and TRBJ2-5, the full variable domain is DVKVTQSSRYLVKRTGEKVFLECVQDMDHENMFWYRQDPGLGLRLIYFSYDVKMKEKGDIPEGYSVSREKKERFSLILESASTNQTSMYLCASSLDRVETQYFGPGTRLLVL.

The V and J genes are TRBV2 and TRBJ1-1; D might be TRBD1 (6 bases). This CDR3 contains 14 residues. Trimming shortened V by 5 bases and J by 5 bases, and 15 bases separated the two germline ends. Looked up from germline, CDR1 is SNHLY and CDR2 is FYNNEI. CDR3 sequence (DNA): TGTGCCAGCAGTTCACAGGGCAGAGAGACTGAAGCTTTCTTT. Amino acid sequence: CASSSQGRETEAFF.

This clone has only a few counts. The genes are TRBV3-1 (or the pseudogene TRBV3-2) and TRBJ1-1; 8 bases line up with TRBD1. Germline lookup yields CDR1 LGHDT and CDR2 YNNKEL (reference sequence). This CDR3 contains 14 residues. V lost 4 bases, J lost 7 bases, and 8 bases stayed unmatched. The CDR3: CASSPQNRGSEAFF. CDR3 nucleotides: TGTGCCAGCAGCCCACAAAACAGGGGGAGTGAAGCTTTCTTT.

The J gene is TRBJ2-2, the V gene TRBV7-6, with 9 bases matching TRBD2. From germline, CDR1 is SGHVS and CDR2 FNYEAQ. Trimming took 2 bases from V and 2 from J; bases not matched to a gene: 6. The CDR3 runs to 17 residues. The CDR3 DNA sequence: TGTGCCAGCAGCTTACCGGCGGGGGGGCTTAACACCGGGGAGCTGTTTTTT. This codes for CASSLPAGGLNTGELFF.

This chain connects TRBV2 to TRBJ2-5; 8 bases map to TRBD2. The V gene's germline CDR1 is SNHLY and CDR2 FYNNEI. V trimming: 6 bases; J trimming: 3 bases; junction bases outside the gene matches: 9. The CDR3 has 15 amino acids. The CDR3 DNA follows: TGTGCCAGCAGGGGGCTGGGGGGACTAGAAGAGACCCAGTACTTC. Its protein product is CASRGLGGLEETQYF.

The J gene is TRBJ1-6, the V gene TRBV6-5; the D gene is possibly TRBD1 (6 bases). With 7 bases removed from V and 7 bases from J, the gap between germline ends came to 11 bases. Germline V CDR1 and CDR2: MNHEY, SVGAGI. This CDR3 is 13 amino acids long. CDR3 coding DNA: TGTGCCAGCAACAGGGACGAGAATTCACCCCTCCACTTT. This translates into CASNRDENSPLHF.

The genes are TRBV18 and TRBJ1-5; TRBD1 matches 11 bases. Trimming removed 5 bases from V and 5 bases from J; junction bases left unmatched: 8. CDR1 is KGHSH and CDR2 is LQKENI in the germline V gene. This CDR3 has 16 residues. This CDR3 reads CASSSGQGARDQPQHF. In DNA, the CDR3 is TGTGCCAGCTCATCAGGACAGGGGGCTAGGGATCAGCCCCAGCATTTT.

This sequence joins TRBV19 and TRBJ2-6; D remains ambiguous. V gave up 5 bases and J gave up 2 bases, with 13 bases separating them. The CDR3 has 16 amino acids. The germline gives CDR1 LNHDA, CDR2 SQIVND (reference sequence). As DNA, the CDR3 is TGTGCCAGTAGTCCGAGGTGGGTGGCTGGGGCCAACGTCCTGACTTTC. It is translated as CASSPRWVAGANVLTF.

CDR3 nucleotide sequence: TGTGCCAGCATTCTGAGGCCTAACTATGGCTACACCTTC. Translated: CASILRPNYGYTF. The chain uses TRBV9 and TRBJ1-2; D not resolved. CDR3 size: 13 residues. The germline V and J ends were trimmed by 6 bases and 0 bases, with 9 bases remaining between them. CDR1 is SGDLS and CDR2 is YYNGEE in the germline V gene.